A single sample gave rise to the 5 T cell receptor beta chains below, sequenced in a study of shared clonotypes between healthy human individuals (dated by TCRdb to the early 2020s). The library was produced with the immunoSEQ multiplex PCR assay. TCRdb mirrors the immuneACCESS table, restricted to in-frame sequences. Some clones are absent from its copies; in checked studies, under half trace to an unresolved V gene, and the reason for the others is unknown. The sample table records around 1.5 million clones; 95% to 99% of these occur just once. The top ten constitute approximately 0.45% of the sample. The sequencing sample was made of naive CD4+ T cells sorted from blood. The cell subset or site tag for this specimen amounts to: CD45RA+ positively selected. These receptors all stem from a man younger than 40 in good health.

V gene TRBV7-2 combines with J gene TRBJ2-3; a possible D gene is TRBD1 (5 bases). The CDR3 covers 12 residues. Germline V lookup: CDR1 SGHTA, CDR2 FQGNSA. V lost 0 bases, J lost 13 bases, and 11 bases lay in between. CDR3 in amino acids: CASSLAGHPKYF. The CDR3, as DNA: TGTGCCAGCAGCTTAGCGGGGCACCCCAAGTATTTT.

CDR3 residues: CASSLVRGSVKETQYF. The CDR3 DNA reads TGTGCCAGCAGCTTAGTGCGGGGTTCGGTAAAAGAGACCCAGTACTTC. The V call is TRBV7-6, the J call TRBJ2-5; maybe TRBD2 (6 bases). The CDR3 length is 16 residues. Germline assignment: CDR1 SGHVS and CDR2 FNYEAQ. V was shortened by 1 base and J by 3 bases, with 15 bases between the two germline ends.

Comment on this clone: This CDR3 is also generated by other DNA sequences in the sample. The rearrangement joins TRBV15 to TRBJ1-4; D unresolved. The CDR3 contains 13 residues. Between the trimmed V and J ends, which lost 0 bases and 8 bases, there was a span of 7 bases. In germline, CDR1 is LNHNV, CDR2 YYDKDF (reference sequence). The CDR3 spells CATSRDGREKLFF. In DNA form, the CDR3 reads TGTGCCACCAGCAGAGACGGTAGGGAAAAACTGTTTTTT.

This chain joins TRBV28 and TRBJ1-5; 7 bases line up with TRBD1. The CDR3 extends over 16 amino acids. V lost 3 bases, J lost 2 bases, and 7 bases stayed unmatched. The germline gives CDR1 MDHEN, CDR2 SYDVKM. CDR3 loop: CASSFGRQGGNQPQHF. In DNA, the CDR3 is TGTGCCAGCAGTTTTGGGCGACAGGGTGGCAATCAGCCCCAGCATTTT.

The chain uses TRBV12-5 and TRBJ2-3; 8 bases match TRBD1. CDR3 length: 16 residues. Germline loops: CDR1 LGHNT, CDR2 FRNRAP. V lost 3 bases and J lost 4; bases outside the gene matches: 9. The CDR3 loop is CASGLAHGTGPDTQYF. CDR3 nucleotide sequence: TGTGCTAGTGGTTTAGCACACGGGACAGGTCCAGATACGCAGTATTTT.